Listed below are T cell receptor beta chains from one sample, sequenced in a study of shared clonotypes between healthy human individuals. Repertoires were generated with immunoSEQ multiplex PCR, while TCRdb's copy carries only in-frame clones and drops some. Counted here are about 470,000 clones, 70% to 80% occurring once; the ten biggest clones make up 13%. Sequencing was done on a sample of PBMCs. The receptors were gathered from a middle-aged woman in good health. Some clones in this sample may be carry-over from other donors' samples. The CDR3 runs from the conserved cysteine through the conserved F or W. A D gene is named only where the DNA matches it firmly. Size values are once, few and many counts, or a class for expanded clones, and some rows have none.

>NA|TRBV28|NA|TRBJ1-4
TGTGCCAGCGGGCAGCCTGCAACTAATGAAAAACTGTTTTTT
CASGQPATNEKLFF
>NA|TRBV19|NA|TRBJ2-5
TGTGCCAGTAGTATAATGGGGTCCCCAGAGACCCAGTACTTC
CASSIMGSPETQYF
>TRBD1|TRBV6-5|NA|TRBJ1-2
TGTGCCAGCAGTTACTCCTGGACAGGGGTAAACTATGGCTACACCTTC
CASSYSWTGVNYGYTF
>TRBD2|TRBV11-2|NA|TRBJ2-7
TGTGCCAGCAGCTTAGATCATCTTTTCAGGGCGGGAGTTTACGAGCAGTACTTC
CASSLDHLFRAGVYEQYF
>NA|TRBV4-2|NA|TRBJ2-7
TGTGCCAGCAGCCCCGACAGGAACTCCTACGAGCAGTACTTC
CASSPDRNSYEQYF
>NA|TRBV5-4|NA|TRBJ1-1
TGTGCCAGCAGCAACACCGGGACTGTGAAAGCTTTCTTT
CASSNTGTVKAFF
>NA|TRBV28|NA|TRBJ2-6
TGTGCCAGCAGTCTGCCGACTCCTTCTGGGGCCAACGTCCTGACTTTC
CASSLPTPSGANVLTF
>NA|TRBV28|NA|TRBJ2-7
TGTGCCAGCAGGAACCGGGGCGACTCCTACGAGCAGTACTTC
CASRNRGDSYEQYF
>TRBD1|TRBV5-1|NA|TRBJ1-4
TGCGCCAGCAGCTTGGGGACAGGGAATGAAAAACTGTTTTTT
CASSLGTGNEKLFF
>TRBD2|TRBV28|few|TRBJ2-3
TGTGCCAGCAGTTTAGCCGAGGGACTAGCGGGAGGTGCAGATACGCAGTATTTT
CASSLAEGLAGGADTQYF
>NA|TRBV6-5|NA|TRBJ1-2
TGTGCCAGCAGACAAACACTCAGTGGGGGCTACACCTTC
CASRQTLSGGYTF
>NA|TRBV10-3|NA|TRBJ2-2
TGTGCCATCAAGGGGCCGGGGACCGGGGAGCTGTTTTTT
CAIKGPGTGELFF
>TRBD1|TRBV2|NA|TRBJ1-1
TGTGCCAGCAGTAGGACAGGGACAAACACTGAAGCTTTCTTT
CASSRTGTNTEAFF
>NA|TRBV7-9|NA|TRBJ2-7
TGTGCCAGCAGCTTAGCCCCATACTACGAGCAGTACTTC
CASSLAPYYEQYF
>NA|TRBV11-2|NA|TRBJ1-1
TGTGCCAGCAGCCCCTTGTCCACTGAAGCTTTCTTT
CASSPLSTEAFF
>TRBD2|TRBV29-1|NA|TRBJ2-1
TGCAGCGTTGATCGGGGACTAGTGAACTACAATGAGCAGTTCTTC
CSVDRGLVNYNEQFF
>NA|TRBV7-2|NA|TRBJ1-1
TGTGCCAGCAGCTTAGGGGAGAACACTGAAGCTTTCTTT
CASSLGENTEAFF
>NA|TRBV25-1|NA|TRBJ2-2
TGTGCCAGCAGTGAATTAGCCAACACCGGGGAGCTGTTTTTT
CASSELANTGELFF
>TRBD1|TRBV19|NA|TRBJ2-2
TGTGCCAGTAGACCGGGACAGGGAACCGGGGAGCTGTTTTTT
CASRPGQGTGELFF
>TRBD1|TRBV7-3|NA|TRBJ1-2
TGTGCCAGCAGCTTAGACAGGGACAGCCGGGATGGCTACACCTTC
CASSLDRDSRDGYTF
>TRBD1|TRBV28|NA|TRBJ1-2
TGTGCCAGCAGTTTCGCGACAGGGGGTTATGGCTACACCTTC
CASSFATGGYGYTF
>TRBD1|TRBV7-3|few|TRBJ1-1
TGTGCCAGCAGCTCGGACAGGCGGGGTGAAGCTTTCTTT
CASSSDRRGEAFF
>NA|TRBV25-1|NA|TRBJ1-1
TGTGCCAGCAGTGAATTGGACAGCACTGAAGCTTTCTTT
CASSELDSTEAFF
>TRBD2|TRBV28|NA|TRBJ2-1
TGTGCCAGCAGTTTGAAACTAGCGGGAGTAGGCTCCTACAATGAGCAGTTCTTC
CASSLKLAGVGSYNEQFF
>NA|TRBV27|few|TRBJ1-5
TGTGCCAGCAGTCTAAAGGACGGCAATCAGCCCCAGCATTTT
CASSLKDGNQPQHF
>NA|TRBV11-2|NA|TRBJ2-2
TGTGCCAGCAGCTCAGGTCAGACCGGGGAGCTGTTTTTT
CASSSGQTGELFF
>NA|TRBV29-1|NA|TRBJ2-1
TGCAGCGTTGAAGGGACTGGCTACAATGAGCAGTTCTTC
CSVEGTGYNEQFF
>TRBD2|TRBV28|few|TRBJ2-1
TGTGCCAGCGGACCCTGGACTAGCCAATATCACAATGAGCAGTTCTTC
CASGPWTSQYHNEQFF
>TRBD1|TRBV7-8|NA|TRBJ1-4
TGTGCCAGCAGCCGAGGACAGGGTAAAAATGAAAAACTGTTTTTT
CASSRGQGKNEKLFF
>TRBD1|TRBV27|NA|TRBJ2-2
TGTGCCAGCAGCCCATGGCAGGGGGACACCGGGGAGCTGTTTTTT
CASSPWQGDTGELFF
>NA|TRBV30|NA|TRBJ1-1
TGTGCCTGGAGTGTATTGCCCTCGGGGGCCACTGAAGCTTTCTTT
CAWSVLPSGATEAFF
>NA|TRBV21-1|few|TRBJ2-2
TGTGCCAGCAGCAAAGGCCTAATGGACCCGAACACCGGGGAGCTGTTTTTT
CASSKGLMDPNTGELFF
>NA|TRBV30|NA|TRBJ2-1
TGTGCCTGGAGTGCGGCTAGCAGCAACAATGAGCAGTTCTTC
CAWSAASSNNEQFF
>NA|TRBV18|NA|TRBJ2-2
TGTGCCAGCTCACCAGATGGTCTGAACACCGGGGAGCTGTTTTTT
CASSPDGLNTGELFF
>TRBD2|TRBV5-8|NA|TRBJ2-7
TGTGCCAGCAGCTCAGTAGCGGGATTGAGGACCTACGAGCAGTACTTC
CASSSVAGLRTYEQYF
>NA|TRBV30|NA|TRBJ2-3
TGTGCCTGGAGTGGGAGAAAATTCCGCACAGATACGCAGTATTTT
CAWSGRKFRTDTQYF
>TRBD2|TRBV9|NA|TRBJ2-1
TGTGCCAGCAGCGTAGCTAGCGGGGTATACAATGAGCAGTTCTTC
CASSVASGVYNEQFF
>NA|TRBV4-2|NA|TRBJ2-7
TGTGCCAGCAGCCAAGTACAGGGCTTAGTGGACGAGCAGTACTTC
CASSQVQGLVDEQYF
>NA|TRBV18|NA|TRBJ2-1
TGTGCCAGCTCGTCCATAGCAGGCCTGGGAGGCGACAATGAGCAGTTCTTC
CASSSIAGLGGDNEQFF